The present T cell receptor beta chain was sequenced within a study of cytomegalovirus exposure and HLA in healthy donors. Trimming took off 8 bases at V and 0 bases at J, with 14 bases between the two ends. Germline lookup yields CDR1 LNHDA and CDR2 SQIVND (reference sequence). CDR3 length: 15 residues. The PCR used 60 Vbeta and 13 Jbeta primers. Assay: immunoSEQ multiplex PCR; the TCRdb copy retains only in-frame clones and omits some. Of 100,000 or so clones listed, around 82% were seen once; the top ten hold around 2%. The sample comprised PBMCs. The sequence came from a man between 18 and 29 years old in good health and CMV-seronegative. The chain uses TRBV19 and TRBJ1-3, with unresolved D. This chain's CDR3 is CASFRRGDSGNTIYF. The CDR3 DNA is TGTGCCAGTTTCCGACGGGGAGACTCTGGAAACACCATATATTTT.